This T cell receptor (beta chain) was profiled in a study of T-cell memory formation after mild COVID-19. Overall study: TCR clusters largely stayed donor specific.

Findings and caveats of the study: CD4+ bias marked clones expanding day 15 to 37, unlike balanced contracting clones. Second-wave clones reaching peak frequency on day 37 lacked confirmed SARS-CoV-2 specificity.

CDR3 length equals 15 residues. V was pared by 1 base and J by 4 bases, with 16 bases between. Germline V gene lookup returns CDR1 DFQATT and CDR2 SNEGSKA (reference sequence). MiXCR, run by TCRdb on the 5' RACE reads, gives a single entry per CDR3 protein. The table includes some 290,000 distinct CDR3 sequences, about a sixth detected once. This clonotype has more than one count but fewer than ten. Its specificity is unknown. Sequenced sample: PBMCs or a T cell subset sorted from them (not recorded which). This clonotype originated in a man in his late teens or twenties who had mild COVID-19 (a few samples of this study predate the infection). Cell type and time point are not known. The rearrangement links TRBV20-1 to TRBJ2-5; TRBD1 or TRBD2 may be the D gene (5 bases each). CDR3 loop: CSARGQPRGGETQYF. The CDR3, as DNA: TGCAGTGCTAGAGGACAGCCCCGGGGCGGAGAGACCCAGTACTTC.